This T cell receptor beta chain was identified during a study of T cells in Graves' hyperthyroidism and ophthalmopathy. General study points: Through a model of 13 V-J features, ophthalmopathy was separated from stable hyperthyroidism.

In the ophthalmopathy cohort, Clinical Activity Score was at least 3, NOSPECS grade at least 4, and duration under 3 months. The study excluded patients with uncontrolled infection, other autoimmune disease, pregnancy or lactation. Orbital computed tomography and thyroid ultrasound, together with serum TRAb and thyroxine and clinical symptoms, were used for diagnoses. Amplification yielded TCR beta CDR3 regions, with RNA transcripts as the source. HTBI primers were the set used in a first-round RT-PCR of the TCR CDR3. TCRdb used MiXCR to reprocess the multiplex PCR reads, holding one entry per CDR3 protein. The table records roughly 600,000 distinct CDR3 sequences, more than 14% of them present only once. This clonotype occurred many times. Its antigen is not identified. CDR3 length equals 16 residues. Between the trimmed V and J ends, which lost 6 bases and 1 base, there was a span of 18 bases. Germline V gene data show CDR1 as ENHRY and CDR2 as SYGVKD.

J is TRBJ1-1 and V is TRBV10-3; a possible D gene is TRBD1 (5 bases). Sequenced: blood. The clonotype was recovered from a woman aged 50 to 60 with Graves' ophthalmopathy. CDR3 bases: TGTGCCATCAGCAAGTGGGGGGGGACCCAGAACACTGAAGCTTTCTTT. It encodes CAISKWGGTQNTEAFF.